The TCR beta chain described here comes from a study of identical twins (dated by TCRdb to about 2016). Context from the whole study: To test whether fetal clonotypes persist, the study used deep sequencing on TCR alpha and beta repertoires from monozygotic twins, unrelated adults of various ages, and cord blood. To rule out contamination, the twin experiments were replicated at different times with different library preparation protocols.

This clonotype occurred many times. There is no known antigen for this receptor. Per-nucleotide qualities are absent, and no much larger clonotype sits a single base away. The full study reports these points: A weaker excess of twin sharing was found in beta out-of-frame sequences because the signal-to-noise ratio was lowered by fewer shared sequences. Out-of-frame TCR alpha sharing in monozygotic twins was systematically underestimated by recombination models, whereas sharing between unrelated individuals was in agreement with the recombination models. Fewer insertions were carried by abundant cord blood beta clonotypes, a similar but weaker trend appeared in young adult naive repertoires, and no such trend appeared in memory repertoires. Zero-insertion analyses could be partly confounded by invariant T cells such as MAIT and iNKT, although diverse VJ usage argued against such confounding for most clonotypes. Out-of-frame TCR alpha sequences shared between twins showed an excess of low generation-probability sequences compared with coincidental sharing between unrelated individuals. Because the same donors could not be followed over many years, the conclusions relied on cross-sectional statistical analysis.

V lost 3 bases and J lost 7 bases; the stretch between them is 16 bases long. The CDR3, cysteine through phenylalanine, is 14 amino acids long. Of all the DNA, just the CDR3 is kept, 42 bases in frame from base 1. In the germline V gene, CDR1 corresponds to SGDLS and CDR2 to YYNGEE. Only healthy Caucasian donors were included. Using Miltenyi CD45RO+ enrichment and human naive T-cell isolation kits, memory (CD45RO+) and naive T cells were isolated from PBMC. The library was produced with 5' RACE. Instrument on record: Illumina HiSeq 2000. Template switching added a universal primer binding site, and the final cDNA carried a unique molecular identifier that allowed TCR cDNA molecules to be counted accurately. Specific primers in the conserved constant-segment region were used to synthesize first-strand cDNA for TCR alpha and beta chains. To control for contamination, each cDNA library was double barcoded with a SMART-Mk sample barcode plus Illumina barcodes. TruSeq adapter sequences along with Illumina sample barcodes were introduced in two successive PCR steps. TCR alpha and beta cDNA libraries were sequenced on the Illumina HiSeq platform with custom primers. In the paper's pipeline: MiGEC processed the raw reads to extract unique molecular identifiers, while MiXCR was used to determine the CDR3 positions. For each individual, recombination models were inferred using an EM algorithm with the repgenHMM and IGoR tools. Shared clonotype analysis was performed with the tcR package in R, normalizing sharing by the product of cloneset sizes. To study raw recombination without the effects of thymic and clonal selection, out-of-frame nonproductive sequences were analyzed. TCRdb's own reprocessing of the public reads used fastp at Q25 and MiXCR and kept productive beta chains. Every CDR3 protein is listed once, alongside the most common genes and DNA of its rows. The authors' filters were not applied to this entry. The table for this sample lists about 100,000 distinct CDR3 sequences; roughly 6% of them were counted only once. The ten largest clones represent approximately 12% of the sample.

The material sequenced was memory T cells sorted from blood. This sample's cell subset or site label indicates: CD45RO+ enriched T cells. This TCR was sampled from a woman in her forties or fifties in good health. The chain couples TRBV9 to TRBJ2-5; the D gene cannot be resolved beyond TRBD1 or TRBD2, each matching 5 bases. The DNA is as follows: TGTGCCAGCAGCGCCGGGACCACTTCAGGGACCCAGTACTTC. Its translation reads: CASSAGTTSGTQYF.